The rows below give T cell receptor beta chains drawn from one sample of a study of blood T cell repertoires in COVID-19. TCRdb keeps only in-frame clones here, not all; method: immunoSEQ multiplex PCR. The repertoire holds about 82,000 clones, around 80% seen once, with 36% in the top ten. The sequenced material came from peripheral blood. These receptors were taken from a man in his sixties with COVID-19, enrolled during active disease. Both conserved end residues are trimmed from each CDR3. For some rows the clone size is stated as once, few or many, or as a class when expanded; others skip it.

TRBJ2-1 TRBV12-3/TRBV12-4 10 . ASTGRDNEQF
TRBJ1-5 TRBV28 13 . ASSLQGGGNQPQH
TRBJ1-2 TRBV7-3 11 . ASSFSGGYGYT
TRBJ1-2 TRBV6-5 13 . ASTQQGLGNYGYT
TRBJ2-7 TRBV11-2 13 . ASSTLDRVSYEQY
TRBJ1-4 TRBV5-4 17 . ASSSSPGTGVSTNEKLF
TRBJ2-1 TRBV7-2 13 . ASRLTRGSYNEQF
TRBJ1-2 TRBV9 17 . ASSMTPGSSPDANYGYT
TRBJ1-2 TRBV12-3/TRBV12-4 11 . ASSLATGGGYT
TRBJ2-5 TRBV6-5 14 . ASSYWGASGQETQY
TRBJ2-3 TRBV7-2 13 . ASSLGGQTTDTQY
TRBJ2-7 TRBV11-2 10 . ASSQDRNEQY
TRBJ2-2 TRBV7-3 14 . ASSLIPVLNTGELF
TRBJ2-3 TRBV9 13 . ASSVGGGPTDTQY
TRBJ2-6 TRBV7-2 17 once ASSGASGRLSSGANVLT